These 12 T cell receptor beta chains originate from one sample sequenced in a study of T cell repertoires in cytomegalovirus infection. MiXCR was run by TCRdb on the reads, yielding one entry per CDR3 protein. The sample records about a million distinct CDR3 sequences, around 30% being singletons. Their specific antigens are unknown. The specimen comprised cultured CD8+ T cells from PBMCs, sampled from culture after CMV antigen stimulation. These receptors originate from a human donor in good health (CMV status not recorded). Some clones in this sample may be carry-over from other donors' samples.

The genes are TRBV11-1 and TRBJ1-6; D remains ambiguous. This CDR3 is built from 14 residues. Germline V gene sequence: CDR1 SGHAT, CDR2 FQDESV (reference sequence). V was clipped by 2 bases and J by 5 bases, with 7 bases between them. The CDR3 DNA reads as TGTGCCAGCAGCTTATCAATAGATAATTCACCCCTCCACTTT. It translates to CASSLSIDNSPLHF.

This clonotype is a singleton in its sample. The V call is TRBV6-5, the J call TRBJ1-2; no clear D gene. Deletions cut 3 bases from V and 8 bases from J, with 13 bases between. Germline loops: CDR1 MNHEY, CDR2 SVGAGI. CDR3 length: 13 residues. CDR3 loop: CASSYGSPLGYTF. CDR3 DNA sequence: TGTGCCAGCAGTTATGGGAGCCCTTTAGGCTACACCTTC.

V usage is TRBV20-1 and J usage is TRBJ2-7; 7 bases are shared with TRBD1. Per germline, CDR1 DFQATT and CDR2 SNEGSKA (reference sequence). The CDR3 consists of 15 residues. V shed 2 bases and J 4 bases; nucleotides not matched to a gene: 11. The CDR3 DNA reads TGCAGTGCTAGACCCTACGACAGGGAAGGTTACGAGCAGTACTTC. Translating it yields CSARPYDREGYEQYF.

This sequence joins TRBV6-5 and TRBJ2-7; 11 bases map to TRBD2. The CDR3 is made up of 13 amino acids. CDR1 is MNHEY and CDR2 is SVGAGI in the germline V gene. The junction had 0 bases not matched to a gene; V was cut back by 2 bases and J by 6 bases. In DNA form, the CDR3 reads TGTGCCAGCAGTTACGGGACTAGCGGCGAGCAGTACTTC. It encodes CASSYGTSGEQYF.

The gene calls are TRBV4-3 and TRBJ1-6; TRBD1 might be the D (5 bases). The CDR3 extends over 17 amino acids. Germline assignment: CDR1 LGHNA and CDR2 YSLEER. Trimming removed 3 bases from V and 0 bases from J, with 12 bases in between. CDR3 region: CASSQLSDSSYNSPLHF. The CDR3 region has the DNA TGCGCCAGCAGCCAGCTTTCAGACAGCTCCTATAATTCACCCCTCCACTTT.

This clonotype was detected ten times or more. This sequence joins TRBV7-2 and TRBJ2-1; D is undetermined. Between the trimmed V and J ends, which lost 3 bases and 6 bases, there was a span of 6 bases. Germline CDR1 is SGHTA and CDR2 is FQGNSA. The CDR3 extends over 12 amino acids. The DNA of the CDR3 is TGTGCCAGCAGCTTTTTACCCAATGAGCAGTTCTTC. Encoded protein: CASSFLPNEQFF.

This clonotype was found many times. V and J are TRBV7-2 and TRBJ2-7, with D possibly being TRBD2 (6 bases). Trimming left V 1 base short and J 3 bases short, with 16 bases between. Germline CDR1 and CDR2: SGHTA and FQGNSA. The CDR3 has 16 amino acids. CDR3 nucleotides: TGTGCCAGCAGCTTAGAGCCCGGGGGACCCCTCTACGAGCAGTACTTC. It specifies CASSLEPGGPLYEQYF. The complete variable domain, with remaining parts taken from reference TRBV7-2 and TRBJ2-7, reads GAGVSQSPSNKVTEKGKDVELRCDPISGHTALYWYRQSLGQGLEFLIYFQGNSAPDKSGLPSDRFSAERTGGSVSTLTIQRTQQEDSAVYLCASSLEPGGPLYEQYFGPGTRLTVT.

This clonotype was seen a few times. The V and J genes are TRBV27 and TRBJ2-7; 9 nucleotides agree with TRBD1. The V segment lost 2 bases and the J segment 3 bases; nucleotides outside the gene matches: 11. The CDR3 runs 17 residues. Germline V lookup: CDR1 MNHEY, CDR2 SMNVEV (reference sequence). The CDR3: CASSLAPTRDRDYEQYF. In nucleotides, the CDR3 is TGTGCCAGCAGTTTAGCACCCACCCGGGACAGGGACTACGAGCAGTACTTC.

The sample holds a few counts of this clonotype. The rearrangement uses TRBV12-3 or TRBV12-4 and TRBJ2-2, with D unresolved. The CDR3 is 12 residues long. V gave up 9 bases and J gave up 2 bases, with 7 bases separating them. This CDR3 reads CASVINTGELFF. The CDR3 DNA reads TGTGCCAGTGTAATTAACACCGGGGAGCTGTTTTTT.

The chain couples TRBV7-6 to TRBJ2-7; D possibly corresponds to TRBD2 (7 bases). Between the trimmed V and J ends, which lost 4 bases and 0 bases, there was a span of 16 bases. CDR1 and CDR2 (germline): SGHVS, FNYEAQ. The CDR3 is made up of 16 amino acids. CDR3 sequence (DNA): TGTGCCAGCAGCTCCGGAGGGGGGGTAGTCTCCTACGAGCAGTACTTC. Translating gives CASSSGGGVVSYEQYF.

CDR3 amino acids: CASSKGATDEKLFF. In DNA, the CDR3 is TGTGCCAGCAGTAAGGGGGCGACGGATGAAAAACTGTTTTTT. V usage is TRBV6-8 and J usage is TRBJ1-4, with 7 positions matching TRBD1. V lost 5 bases to trimming and J lost 6 bases; unmatched junction nucleotides: 6. The germline V gene encodes CDR1 MNHGY and CDR2 SAAAGT. The CDR3 covers 14 residues.

This clonotype was counted a few times. The chain has TRBV6-1 and TRBJ2-7, with TRBD2 identical over 7 bases. The junction had 14 bases not matched to a gene; V was cut back by 6 bases and J by 6 bases. The germline CDR1 and CDR2 sequences are MNHNS and SASEGT. The CDR3 runs 15 residues. CDR3 in DNA: TGTGCCAGCAGCCCCCACGGGGGGAACAAAGGCGAGCAGTACTTC. The encoded protein is CASSPHGGNKGEQYF.